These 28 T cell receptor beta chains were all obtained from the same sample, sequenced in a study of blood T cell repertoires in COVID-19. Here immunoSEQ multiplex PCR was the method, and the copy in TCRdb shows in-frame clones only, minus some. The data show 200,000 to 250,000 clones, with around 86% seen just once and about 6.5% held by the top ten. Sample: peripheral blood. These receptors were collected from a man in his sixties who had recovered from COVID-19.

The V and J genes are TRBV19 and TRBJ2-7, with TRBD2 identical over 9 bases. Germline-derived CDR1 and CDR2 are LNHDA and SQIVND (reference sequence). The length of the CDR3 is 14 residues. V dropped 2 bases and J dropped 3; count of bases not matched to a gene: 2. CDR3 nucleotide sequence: TGTGCCAGTAGTATACTAGCGGGAAACTACGAGCAGTACTTC. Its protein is CASSILAGNYEQYF.

Here the CDR3 reads CASGQGRNYEQYF. CDR3 sequence (DNA): TGTGCCAGCGGCCAGGGGCGTAACTACGAGCAGTACTTC. The V gene is TRBV27, the J gene TRBJ2-7; tentative D call: TRBD1 (6 bases). The CDR3 sequence is 13 residues long. Trimming cost V 8 bases and J 3 bases, with 14 bases left between them. Germline lookup yields CDR1 MNHEY and CDR2 SMNVEV (reference sequence).

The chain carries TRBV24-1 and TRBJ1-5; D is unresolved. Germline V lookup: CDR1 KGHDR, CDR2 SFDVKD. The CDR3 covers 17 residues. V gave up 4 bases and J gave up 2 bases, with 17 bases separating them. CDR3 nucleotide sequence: TGTGCCACCAGTGAAGATGACAAGGGCGGGTGCAATCAGCCCCAGCATTTT. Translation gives CATSEDDKGGCNQPQHF.

CDR3 bases: TGTGCCAGCAGCGGGAACAGGGGGCTTGTAGGTGGCTACACCTTC. Protein sequence: CASSGNRGLVGGYTF. The chain carries TRBV14 and TRBJ1-2, with 9 bases that match TRBD1. Germline CDR1 and CDR2: SGHDN and FVKESK. V dropped 5 bases and J dropped 7; count of bases not matched to a gene: 11. This CDR3 contains 15 residues.

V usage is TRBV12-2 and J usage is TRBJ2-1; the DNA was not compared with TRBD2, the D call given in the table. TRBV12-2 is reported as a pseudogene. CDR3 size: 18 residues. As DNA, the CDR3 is TGTGCAAGTCGCTCTAGAGATGGGAGGGAGTCGGCCGTTAATGAGCAGTTCTTC. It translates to CASRSRDGRESAVNEQFF.

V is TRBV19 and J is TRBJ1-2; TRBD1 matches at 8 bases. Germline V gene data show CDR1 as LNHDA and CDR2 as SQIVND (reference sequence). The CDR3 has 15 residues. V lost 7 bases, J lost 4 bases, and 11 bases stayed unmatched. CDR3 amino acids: CASTQGQVFFYGYTF. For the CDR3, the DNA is TGTGCCAGTACTCAGGGACAGGTGTTTTTCTATGGCTACACCTTC.

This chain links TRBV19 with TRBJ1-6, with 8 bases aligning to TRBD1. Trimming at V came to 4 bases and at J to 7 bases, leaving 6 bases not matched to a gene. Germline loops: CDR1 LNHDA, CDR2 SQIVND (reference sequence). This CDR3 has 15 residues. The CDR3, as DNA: TGTGCCAGTAGTAGGGCGACAGGGGAAAATTCACCCCTCCACTTT. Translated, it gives CASSRATGENSPLHF.

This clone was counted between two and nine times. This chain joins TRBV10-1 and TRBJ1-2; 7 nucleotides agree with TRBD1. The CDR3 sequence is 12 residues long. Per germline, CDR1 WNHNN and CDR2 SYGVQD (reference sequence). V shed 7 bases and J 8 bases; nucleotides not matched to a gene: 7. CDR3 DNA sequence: TGCGCCAGCACTTTAACAGGGGACGGCTACACCTTC. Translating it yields CASTLTGDGYTF.

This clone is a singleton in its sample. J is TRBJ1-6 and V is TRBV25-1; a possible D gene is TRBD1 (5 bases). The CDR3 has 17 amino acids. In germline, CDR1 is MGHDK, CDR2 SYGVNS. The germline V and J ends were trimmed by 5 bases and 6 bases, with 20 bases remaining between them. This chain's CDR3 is CASSPMGGVVGNSPLHF. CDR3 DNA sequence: TGTGCCAGCAGTCCTATGGGGGGAGTGGTTGGTAATTCACCCCTCCACTTT.

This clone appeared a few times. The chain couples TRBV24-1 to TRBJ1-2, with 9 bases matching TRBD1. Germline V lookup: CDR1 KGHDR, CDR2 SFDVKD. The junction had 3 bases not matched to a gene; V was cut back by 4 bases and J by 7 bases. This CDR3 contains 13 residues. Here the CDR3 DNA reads TGTGCCACCAGTGACGGACAGGGGCCTGGCTACACCTTC. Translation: CATSDGQGPGYTF.

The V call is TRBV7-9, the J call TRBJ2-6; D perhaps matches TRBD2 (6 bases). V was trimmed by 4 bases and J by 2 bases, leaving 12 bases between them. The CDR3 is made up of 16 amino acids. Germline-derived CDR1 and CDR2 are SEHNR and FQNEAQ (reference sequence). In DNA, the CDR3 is TGTGCCAGCAGCTCCAGGGAGGCGACTGGGGCCAACGTCCTGACTTTC. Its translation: CASSSREATGANVLTF.

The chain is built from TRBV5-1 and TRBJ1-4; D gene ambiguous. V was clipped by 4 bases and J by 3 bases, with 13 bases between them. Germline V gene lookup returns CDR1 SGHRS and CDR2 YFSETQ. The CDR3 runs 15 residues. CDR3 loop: CASSVDSHPNEKLFF. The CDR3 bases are TGCGCCAGCAGCGTGGACTCTCATCCTAATGAAAAACTGTTTTTT.

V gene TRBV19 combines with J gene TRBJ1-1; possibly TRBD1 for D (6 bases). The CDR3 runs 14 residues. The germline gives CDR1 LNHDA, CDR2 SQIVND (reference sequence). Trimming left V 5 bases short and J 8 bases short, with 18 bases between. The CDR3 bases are TGTGCCAGTAGTCTAGGACGGACAGTGAGGGAAGCTTTCTTT. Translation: CASSLGRTVREAFF.

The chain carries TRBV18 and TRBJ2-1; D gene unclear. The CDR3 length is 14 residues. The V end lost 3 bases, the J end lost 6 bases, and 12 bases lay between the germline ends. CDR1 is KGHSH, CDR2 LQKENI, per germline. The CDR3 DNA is TGTGCCAGCTCACCTCTACCAAGCCCCAATGAGCAGTTCTTC. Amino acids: CASSPLPSPNEQFF.

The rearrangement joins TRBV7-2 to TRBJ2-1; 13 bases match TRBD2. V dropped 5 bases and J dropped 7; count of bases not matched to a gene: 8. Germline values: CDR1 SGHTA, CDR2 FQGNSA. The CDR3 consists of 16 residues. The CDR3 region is CASSLPWTSGRNEQFF. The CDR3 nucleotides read TGTGCCAGCAGCCTCCCCTGGACTAGCGGGAGAAATGAGCAGTTCTTC.

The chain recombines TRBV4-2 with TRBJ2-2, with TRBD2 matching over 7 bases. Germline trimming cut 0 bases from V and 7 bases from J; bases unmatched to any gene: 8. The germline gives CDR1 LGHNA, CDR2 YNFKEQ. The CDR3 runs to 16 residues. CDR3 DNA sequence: TGTGCCAGCAGCCAAGATATTCGGACTAGTAACGGGGAGCTGTTTTTT. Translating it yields CASSQDIRTSNGELFF.

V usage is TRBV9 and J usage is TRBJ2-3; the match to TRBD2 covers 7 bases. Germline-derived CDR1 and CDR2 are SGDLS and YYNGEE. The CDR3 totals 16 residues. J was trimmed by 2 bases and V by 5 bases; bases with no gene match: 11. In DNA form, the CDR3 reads TGTGCCAGCAGGCCAGGAACGGGGGGTGTCACAGATACGCAGTATTTT. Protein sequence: CASRPGTGGVTDTQYF.

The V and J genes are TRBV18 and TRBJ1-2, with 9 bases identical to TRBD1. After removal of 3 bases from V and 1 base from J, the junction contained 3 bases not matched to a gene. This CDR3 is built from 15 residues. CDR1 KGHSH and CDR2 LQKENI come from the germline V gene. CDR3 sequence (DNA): TGTGCCAGCTCACCGGCGGGACAGGGTAACTATGGCTACACCTTC. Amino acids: CASSPAGQGNYGYTF.

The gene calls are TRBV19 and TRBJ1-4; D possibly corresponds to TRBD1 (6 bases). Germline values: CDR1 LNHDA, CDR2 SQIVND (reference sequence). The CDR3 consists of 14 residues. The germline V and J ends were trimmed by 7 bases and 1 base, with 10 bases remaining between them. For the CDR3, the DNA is TGTGCCAGTACCCCGACAGGAACTAATGAAAAACTGTTTTTT. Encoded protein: CASTPTGTNEKLFF.

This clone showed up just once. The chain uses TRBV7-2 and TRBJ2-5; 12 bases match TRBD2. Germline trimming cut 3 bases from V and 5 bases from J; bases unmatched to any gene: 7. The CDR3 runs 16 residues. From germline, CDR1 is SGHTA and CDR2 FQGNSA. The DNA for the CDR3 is TGTGCCAGCAGCTTCTCTAGCGGGAGGGTCGGGGAGACCCAGTACTTC. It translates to CASSFSSGRVGETQYF.

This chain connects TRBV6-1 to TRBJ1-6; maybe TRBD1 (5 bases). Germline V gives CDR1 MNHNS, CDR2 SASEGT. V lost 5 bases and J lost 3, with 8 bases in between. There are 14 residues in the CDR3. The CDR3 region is CASSRQGYNSPLHF. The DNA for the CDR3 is TGTGCCAGCAGTCGCCAGGGCTATAATTCACCCCTCCACTTT.

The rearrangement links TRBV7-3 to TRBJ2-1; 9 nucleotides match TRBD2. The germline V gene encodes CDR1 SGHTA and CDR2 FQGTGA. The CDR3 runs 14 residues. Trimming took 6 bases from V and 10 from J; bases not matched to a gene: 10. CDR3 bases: TGTGCCAGCAGTAGGCGGGAGGGCCGTCGCGAGCAGTTCTTC. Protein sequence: CASSRREGRREQFF. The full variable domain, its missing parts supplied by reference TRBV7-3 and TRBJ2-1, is GAGVSQTPSNKVTEKGKYVELRCDPISGHTALYWYRQSLGQGPEFLIYFQGTGAADDSGLPNDRFFAVRPEGSVSTLKIQRTERGDSAVYLCASSRREGRREQFFGPGTRLTVL.

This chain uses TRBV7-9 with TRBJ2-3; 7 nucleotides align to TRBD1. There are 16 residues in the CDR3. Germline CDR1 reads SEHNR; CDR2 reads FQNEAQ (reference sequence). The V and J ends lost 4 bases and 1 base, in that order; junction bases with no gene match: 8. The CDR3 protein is CASSYSTGWGTDTQYF. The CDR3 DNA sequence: TGTGCCAGCAGCTACTCGACAGGGTGGGGCACAGATACGCAGTATTTT.

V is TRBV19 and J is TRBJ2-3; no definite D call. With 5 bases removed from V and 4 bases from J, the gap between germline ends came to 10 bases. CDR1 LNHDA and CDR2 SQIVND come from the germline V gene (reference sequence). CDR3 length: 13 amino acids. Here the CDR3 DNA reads TGTGCCAGTAGTCCGACGACATCAGATACGCAGTATTTT. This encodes CASSPTTSDTQYF.

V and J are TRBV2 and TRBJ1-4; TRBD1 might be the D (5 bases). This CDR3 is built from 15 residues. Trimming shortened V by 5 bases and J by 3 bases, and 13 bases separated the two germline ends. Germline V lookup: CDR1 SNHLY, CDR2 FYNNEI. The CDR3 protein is CASSLGQGSNEKLFF. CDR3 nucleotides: TGTGCCAGCAGTCTGGGTCAGGGCTCTAATGAAAAACTGTTTTTT.

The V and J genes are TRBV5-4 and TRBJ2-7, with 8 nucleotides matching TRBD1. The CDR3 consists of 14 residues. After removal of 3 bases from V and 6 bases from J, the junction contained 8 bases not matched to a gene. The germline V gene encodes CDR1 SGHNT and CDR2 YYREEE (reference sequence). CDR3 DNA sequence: TGTGCCAGCAGCTACGGACAGGGTTTGGGCGAGCAGTACTTC. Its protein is CASSYGQGLGEQYF.

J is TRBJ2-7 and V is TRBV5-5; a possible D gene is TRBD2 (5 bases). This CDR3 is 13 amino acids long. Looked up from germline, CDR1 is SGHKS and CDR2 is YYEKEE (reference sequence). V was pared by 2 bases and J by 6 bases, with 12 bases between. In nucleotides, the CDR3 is TGTGCCAGCAGCTTTACTAGTAACTCCGAGCAGTACTTC. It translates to CASSFTSNSEQYF.

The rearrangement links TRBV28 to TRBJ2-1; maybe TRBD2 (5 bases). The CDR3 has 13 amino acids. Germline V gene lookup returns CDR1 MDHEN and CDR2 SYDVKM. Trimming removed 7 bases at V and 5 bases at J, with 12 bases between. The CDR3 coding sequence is TGTGCCAGCATAGACTACCGAAACAATGAGCAGTTCTTC. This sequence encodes CASIDYRNNEQFF.